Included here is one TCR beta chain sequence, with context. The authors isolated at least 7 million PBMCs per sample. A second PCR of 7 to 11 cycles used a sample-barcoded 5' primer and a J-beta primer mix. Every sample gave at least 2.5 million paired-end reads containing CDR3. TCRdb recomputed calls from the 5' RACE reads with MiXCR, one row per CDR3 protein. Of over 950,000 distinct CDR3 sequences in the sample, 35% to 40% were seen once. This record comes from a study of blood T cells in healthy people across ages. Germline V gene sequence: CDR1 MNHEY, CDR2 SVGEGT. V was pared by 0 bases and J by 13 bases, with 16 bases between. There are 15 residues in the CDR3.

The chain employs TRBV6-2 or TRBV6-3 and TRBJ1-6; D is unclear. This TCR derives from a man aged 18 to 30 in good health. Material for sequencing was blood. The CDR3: CASSYSGELFSPLHF. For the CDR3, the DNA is TGTGCCAGCAGTTACTCTGGGGAACTTTTTTCCCCCCTCCACTTT.